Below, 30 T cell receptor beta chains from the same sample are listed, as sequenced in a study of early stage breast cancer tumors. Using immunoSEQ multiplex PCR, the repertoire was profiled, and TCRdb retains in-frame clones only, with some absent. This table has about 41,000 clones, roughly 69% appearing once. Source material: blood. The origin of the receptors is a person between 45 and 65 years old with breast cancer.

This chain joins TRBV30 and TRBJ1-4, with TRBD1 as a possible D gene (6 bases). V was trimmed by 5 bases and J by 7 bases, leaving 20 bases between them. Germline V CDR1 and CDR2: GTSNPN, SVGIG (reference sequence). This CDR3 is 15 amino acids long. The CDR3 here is CAWSRPRGAREKLFF. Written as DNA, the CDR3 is TGTGCCTGGTCGAGACCCCGGGGGGCGCGTGAAAAACTGTTTTTT.

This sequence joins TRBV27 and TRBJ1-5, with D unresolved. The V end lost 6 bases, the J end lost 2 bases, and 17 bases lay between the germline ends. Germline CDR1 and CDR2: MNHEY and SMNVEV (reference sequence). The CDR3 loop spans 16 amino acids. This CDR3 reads CASSPMGVSGNQPQHF. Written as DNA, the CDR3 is TGTGCCAGCAGCCCCATGGGAGTTTCGGGCAATCAGCCCCAGCATTTT.

As DNA, the CDR3 is TGTGCCAGCAGTTCCAGGCGACAGGGGGTAGAGACCCAGTACTTC. Translating gives CASSSRRQGVETQYF. The J gene is TRBJ2-5, the V gene TRBV28; 9 bases map to TRBD1. Germline loops: CDR1 MDHEN, CDR2 SYDVKM. The CDR3 contains 15 residues. The ends lost 4 bases at V and 4 bases at J; junction bases unmatched: 7.

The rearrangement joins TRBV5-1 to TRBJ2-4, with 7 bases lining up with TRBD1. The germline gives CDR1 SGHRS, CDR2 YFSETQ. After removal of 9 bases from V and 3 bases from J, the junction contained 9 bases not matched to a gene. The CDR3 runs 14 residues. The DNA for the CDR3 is TGCGCCACCAGTCCCGGGACAGACAAAAACATTCAGTACTTC. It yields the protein CATSPGTDKNIQYF.

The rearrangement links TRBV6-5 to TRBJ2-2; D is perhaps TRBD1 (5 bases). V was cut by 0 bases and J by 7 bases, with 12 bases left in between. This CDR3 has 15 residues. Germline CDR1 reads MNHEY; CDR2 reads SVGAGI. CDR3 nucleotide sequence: TGTGCCAGCAGTTACTCGGCAGGGCAGGGCGGGGAGCTGTTTTTT. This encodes CASSYSAGQGGELFF.

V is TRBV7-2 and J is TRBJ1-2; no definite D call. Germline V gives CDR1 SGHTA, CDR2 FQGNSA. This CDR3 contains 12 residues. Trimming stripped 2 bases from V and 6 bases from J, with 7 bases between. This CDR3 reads CASSLSHHGYTF. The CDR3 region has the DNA TGTGCCAGCAGCTTAAGCCACCATGGCTACACCTTC.

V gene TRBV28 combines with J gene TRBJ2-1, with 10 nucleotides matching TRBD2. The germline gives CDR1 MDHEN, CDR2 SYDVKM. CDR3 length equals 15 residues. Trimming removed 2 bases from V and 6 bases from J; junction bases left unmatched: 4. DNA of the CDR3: TGTGCCAGCAGTTTACAGAGCGGGAGGGCCAATGAGCAGTTCTTC. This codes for CASSLQSGRANEQFF.

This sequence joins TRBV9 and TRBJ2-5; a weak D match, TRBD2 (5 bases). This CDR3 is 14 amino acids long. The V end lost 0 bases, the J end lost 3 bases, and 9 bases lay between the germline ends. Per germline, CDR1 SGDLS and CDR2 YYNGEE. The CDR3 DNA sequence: TGTGCCAGCAGCGTAGCTATCGGGAAAGAGACCCAGTACTTC. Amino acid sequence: CASSVAIGKETQYF.

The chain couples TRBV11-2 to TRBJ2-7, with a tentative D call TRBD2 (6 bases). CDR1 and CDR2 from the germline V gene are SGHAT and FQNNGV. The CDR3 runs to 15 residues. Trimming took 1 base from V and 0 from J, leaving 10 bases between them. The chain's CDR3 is CASSLGGSGSYEQYF. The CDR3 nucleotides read TGTGCCAGCAGCTTAGGGGGTAGCGGCTCCTACGAGCAGTACTTC.

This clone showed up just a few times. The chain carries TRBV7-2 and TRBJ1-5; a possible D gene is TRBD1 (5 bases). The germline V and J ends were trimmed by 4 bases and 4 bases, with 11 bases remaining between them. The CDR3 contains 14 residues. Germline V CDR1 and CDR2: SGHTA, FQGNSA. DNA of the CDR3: TGTGCCAGCAGCTCTGGGGCAGATAATCAGCCCCAGCATTTT. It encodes CASSSGADNQPQHF.

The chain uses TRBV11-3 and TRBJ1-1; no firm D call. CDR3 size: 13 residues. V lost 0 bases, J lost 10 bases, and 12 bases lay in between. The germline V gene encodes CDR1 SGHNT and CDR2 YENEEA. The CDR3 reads CASSLDGREGAFF. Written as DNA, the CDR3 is TGTGCCAGCAGCTTAGATGGGAGGGAAGGAGCTTTCTTT. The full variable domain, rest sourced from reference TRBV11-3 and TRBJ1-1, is EAGVVQSPRYKIIEKKQPVAFWCNPISGHNTLYWYLQNLGQGPELLIRYENEEAVDDSQLPKDRFSAERLKGVDSTLKIQPAELGDSAVYLCASSLDGREGAFFGQGTRLTVV.

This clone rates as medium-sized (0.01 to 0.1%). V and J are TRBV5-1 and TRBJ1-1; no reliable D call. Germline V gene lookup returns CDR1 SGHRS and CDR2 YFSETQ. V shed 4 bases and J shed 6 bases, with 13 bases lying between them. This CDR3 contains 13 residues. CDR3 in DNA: TGCGCCAGCAGCCTTACACAGAGCCCTGAAGCTTTCTTT. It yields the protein CASSLTQSPEAFF.

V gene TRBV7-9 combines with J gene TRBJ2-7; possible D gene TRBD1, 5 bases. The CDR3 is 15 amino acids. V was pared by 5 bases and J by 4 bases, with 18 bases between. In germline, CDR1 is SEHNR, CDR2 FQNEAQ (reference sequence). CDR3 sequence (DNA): TGTGCCAGCAGCCCACAGACAGTGCTGGGGTACGAGCAGTACTTC. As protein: CASSPQTVLGYEQYF.

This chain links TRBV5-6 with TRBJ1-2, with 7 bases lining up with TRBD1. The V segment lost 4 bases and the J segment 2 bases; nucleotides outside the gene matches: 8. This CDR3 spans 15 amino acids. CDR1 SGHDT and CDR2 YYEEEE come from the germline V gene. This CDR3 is CASSPGDRPNYGYTF. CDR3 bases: TGTGCCAGCAGCCCAGGGGACAGACCGAACTATGGCTACACCTTC. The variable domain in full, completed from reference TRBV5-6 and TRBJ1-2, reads DAGVTQSPTHLIKTRGQQVTLRCSPKSGHDTVSWYQQALGQGPQFIFQYYEEEERQRGNFPDRFSGHQFPNYSSELNVNALLLGDSALYLCASSPGDRPNYGYTFGSGTRLTVV.

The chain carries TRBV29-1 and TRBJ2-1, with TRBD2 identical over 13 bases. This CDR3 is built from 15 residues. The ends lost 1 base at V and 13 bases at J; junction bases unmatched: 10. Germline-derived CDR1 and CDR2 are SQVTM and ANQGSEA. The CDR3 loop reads CSVEGTGTSGIGQFF. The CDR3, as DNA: TGCAGCGTTGAAGGCACCGGGACTAGCGGGATAGGTCAGTTCTTC.

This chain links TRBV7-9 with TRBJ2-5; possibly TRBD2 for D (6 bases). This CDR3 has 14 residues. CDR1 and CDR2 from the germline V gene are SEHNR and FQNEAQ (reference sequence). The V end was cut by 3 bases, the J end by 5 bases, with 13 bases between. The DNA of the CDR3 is TGTGCCAGCAGCTTCGACGGGAGTACGGAGACCCAGTACTTC. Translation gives CASSFDGSTETQYF. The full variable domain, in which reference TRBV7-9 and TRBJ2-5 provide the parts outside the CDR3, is DTGVSQNPRHKITKRGQNVTFRCDPISEHNRLYWYRQTLGQGPEFLTYFQNEAQLEKSRLLSDRFSAERPKGSFSTLEIQRTEQGDSAMYLCASSFDGSTETQYFGPGTRLLVL.

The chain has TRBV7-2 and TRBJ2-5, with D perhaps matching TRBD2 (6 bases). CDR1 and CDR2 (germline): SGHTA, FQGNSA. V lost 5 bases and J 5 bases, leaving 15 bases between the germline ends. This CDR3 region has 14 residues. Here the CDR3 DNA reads TGTGCCAGCAGCCCGGGGGATAGCCGGGAGACCCAGTACTTC. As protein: CASSPGDSRETQYF.

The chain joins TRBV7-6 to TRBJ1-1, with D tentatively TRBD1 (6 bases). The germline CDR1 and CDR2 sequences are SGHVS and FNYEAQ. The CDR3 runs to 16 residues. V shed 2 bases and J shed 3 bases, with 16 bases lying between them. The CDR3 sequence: CASSLRGRTADTEAFF. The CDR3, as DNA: TGTGCCAGCAGCTTACGAGGCCGGACAGCCGACACTGAAGCTTTCTTT.

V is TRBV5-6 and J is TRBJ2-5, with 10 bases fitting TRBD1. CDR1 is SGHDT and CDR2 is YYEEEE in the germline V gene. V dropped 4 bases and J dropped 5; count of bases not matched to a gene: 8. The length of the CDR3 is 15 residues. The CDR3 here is CASSTTGTGVETQYF. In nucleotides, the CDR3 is TGTGCCAGCAGCACAACCGGGACAGGGGTCGAGACCCAGTACTTC.

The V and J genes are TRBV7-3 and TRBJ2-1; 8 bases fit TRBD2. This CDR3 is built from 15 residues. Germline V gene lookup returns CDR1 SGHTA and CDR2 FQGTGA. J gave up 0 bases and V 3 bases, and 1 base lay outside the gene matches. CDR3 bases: TGTGCCAGCAGCTTTACTAGCGGCTCCTACAATGAGCAGTTCTTC. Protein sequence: CASSFTSGSYNEQFF.

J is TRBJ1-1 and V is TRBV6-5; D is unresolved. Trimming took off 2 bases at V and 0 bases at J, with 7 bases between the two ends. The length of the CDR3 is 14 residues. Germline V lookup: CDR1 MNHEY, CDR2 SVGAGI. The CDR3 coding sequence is TGTGCCAGCAGTTACCGCGGTATGAACACTGAAGCTTTCTTT. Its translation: CASSYRGMNTEAFF.

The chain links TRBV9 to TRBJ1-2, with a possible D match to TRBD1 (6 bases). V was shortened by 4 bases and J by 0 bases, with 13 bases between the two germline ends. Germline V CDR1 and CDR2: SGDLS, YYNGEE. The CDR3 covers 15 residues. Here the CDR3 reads CASSLKGGANYGYTF. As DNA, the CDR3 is TGTGCCAGCAGCCTCAAGGGGGGGGCTAACTATGGCTACACCTTC. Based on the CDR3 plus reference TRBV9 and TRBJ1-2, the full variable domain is DSGVTQTPKHLITATGQRVTLRCSPRSGDLSVYWYQQSLDQGLQFLIQYYNGEERAKGNILERFSAQQFPDLHSELNLSSLELGDSALYFCASSLKGGANYGYTFGSGTRLTVV.

CDR3 sequence: CASSQARGGDTQYF. The CDR3 DNA is TGCGCCAGCAGCCAAGCCCGCGGGGGGGATACGCAGTATTTT. The chain combines TRBV4-3 with TRBJ2-3, with TRBD2 matching over 8 bases. Unmatched junction bases numbered 3, after V lost 1 base and J lost 6 bases. Germline V CDR1 and CDR2: LGHNA, YSLEER. The CDR3 is 14 amino acids.

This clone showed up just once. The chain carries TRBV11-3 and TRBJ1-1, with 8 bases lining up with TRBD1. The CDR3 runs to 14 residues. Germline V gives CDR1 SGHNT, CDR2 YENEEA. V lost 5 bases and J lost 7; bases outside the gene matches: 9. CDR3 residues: CASSQGQGAGEAFF. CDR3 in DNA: TGTGCCAGCAGCCAGGGGCAGGGGGCGGGTGAAGCTTTCTTT.

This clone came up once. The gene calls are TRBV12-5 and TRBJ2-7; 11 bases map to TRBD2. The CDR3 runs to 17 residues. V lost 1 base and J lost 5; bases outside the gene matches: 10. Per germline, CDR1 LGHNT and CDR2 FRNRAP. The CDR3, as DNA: TGTGCTAGTGGTTTGGCGCAACTAGCGGGAGTTAGGGACGAGCAGTACTTC. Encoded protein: CASGLAQLAGVRDEQYF.

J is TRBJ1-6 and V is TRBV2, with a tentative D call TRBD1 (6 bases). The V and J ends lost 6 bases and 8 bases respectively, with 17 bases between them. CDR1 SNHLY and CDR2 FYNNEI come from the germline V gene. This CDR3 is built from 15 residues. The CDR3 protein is CASRDGGRSYSPLHF. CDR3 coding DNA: TGTGCCAGCAGAGACGGGGGGCGCTCTTATTCACCCCTCCACTTT.

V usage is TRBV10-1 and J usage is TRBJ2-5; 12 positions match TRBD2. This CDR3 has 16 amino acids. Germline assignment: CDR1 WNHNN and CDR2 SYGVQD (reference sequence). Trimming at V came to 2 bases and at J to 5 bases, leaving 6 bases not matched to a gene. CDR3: CASSERLAGGTETQYF. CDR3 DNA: TGCGCCAGCAGTGAGAGGCTAGCGGGAGGGACGGAGACCCAGTACTTC.

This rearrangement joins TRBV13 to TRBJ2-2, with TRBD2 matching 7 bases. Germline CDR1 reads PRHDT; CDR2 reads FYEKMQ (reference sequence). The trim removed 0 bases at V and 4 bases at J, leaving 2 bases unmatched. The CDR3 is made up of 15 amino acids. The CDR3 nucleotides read TGTGCCAGCAGCTTAGGTGGGAGGGGCACCGGGGAGCTGTTTTTT. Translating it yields CASSLGGRGTGELFF.

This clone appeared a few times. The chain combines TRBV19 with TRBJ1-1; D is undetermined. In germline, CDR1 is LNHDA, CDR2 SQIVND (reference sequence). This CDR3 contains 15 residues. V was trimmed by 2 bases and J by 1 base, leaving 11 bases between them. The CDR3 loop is CASSIIGSGNTEAFF. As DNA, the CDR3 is TGTGCCAGTAGTATAATAGGATCGGGGAACACTGAAGCTTTCTTT.

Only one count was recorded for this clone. The CDR3 spells CASSRRDRPYGYTF. The CDR3 nucleotides read TGTGCCAGCAGCCGCCGCGACAGGCCCTATGGCTACACCTTC. The gene calls are TRBV11-3 and TRBJ1-2, with D perhaps TRBD1 (6 bases). The CDR3 runs to 14 residues. Germline V gene lookup returns CDR1 SGHNT and CDR2 YENEEA. Trimming pared 5 bases from V and 4 bases from J, leaving 14 bases between.